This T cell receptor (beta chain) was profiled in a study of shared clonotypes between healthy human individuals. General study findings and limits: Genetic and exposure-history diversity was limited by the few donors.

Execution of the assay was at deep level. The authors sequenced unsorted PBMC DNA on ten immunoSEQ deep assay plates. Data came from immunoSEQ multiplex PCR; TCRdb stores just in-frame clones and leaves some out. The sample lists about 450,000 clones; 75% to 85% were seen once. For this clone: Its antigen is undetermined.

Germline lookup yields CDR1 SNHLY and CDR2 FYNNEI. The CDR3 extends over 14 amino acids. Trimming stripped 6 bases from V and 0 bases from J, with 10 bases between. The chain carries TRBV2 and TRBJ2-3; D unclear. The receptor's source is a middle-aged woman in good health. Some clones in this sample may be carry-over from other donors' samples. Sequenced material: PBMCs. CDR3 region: CASREKISTDTQYF. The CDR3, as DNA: TGTGCCAGCAGGGAGAAAATTAGCACAGATACGCAGTATTTT.